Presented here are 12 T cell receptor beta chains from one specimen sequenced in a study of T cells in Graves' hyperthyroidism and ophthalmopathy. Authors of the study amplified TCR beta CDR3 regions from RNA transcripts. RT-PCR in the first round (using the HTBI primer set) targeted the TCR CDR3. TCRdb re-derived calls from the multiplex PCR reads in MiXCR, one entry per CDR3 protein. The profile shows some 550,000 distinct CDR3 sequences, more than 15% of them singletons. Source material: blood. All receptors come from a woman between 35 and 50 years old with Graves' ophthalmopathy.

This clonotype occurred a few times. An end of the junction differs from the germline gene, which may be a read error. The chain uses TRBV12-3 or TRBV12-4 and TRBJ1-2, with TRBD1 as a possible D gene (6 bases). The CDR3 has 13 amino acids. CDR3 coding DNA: TGTACCAGCAGTTTACAGGGCGTTGGTGGCTACACCTTC. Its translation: CTSSLQGVGGYTF.

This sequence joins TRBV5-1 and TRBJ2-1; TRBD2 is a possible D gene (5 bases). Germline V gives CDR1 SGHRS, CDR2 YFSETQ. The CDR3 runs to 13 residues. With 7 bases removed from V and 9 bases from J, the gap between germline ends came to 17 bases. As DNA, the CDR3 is TGCGCCAGCGAGGACTCCGATCGGGGTGAGCAGTTCTTC. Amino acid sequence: CASEDSDRGEQFF.

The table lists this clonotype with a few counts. The CDR3: CASSSGGSGGSYNEQFF. In DNA form, the CDR3 reads TGTGCCAGCAGCTCAGGGGGTAGCGGGGGGTCTTACAATGAGCAGTTCTTC. The genes are TRBV7-9 and TRBJ2-1; 10 positions agree with TRBD2. The V segment lost 4 bases and the J segment 4 bases; nucleotides outside the gene matches: 10. There are 17 residues in the CDR3. The germline V gene encodes CDR1 SEHNR and CDR2 FQNEAQ (reference sequence).

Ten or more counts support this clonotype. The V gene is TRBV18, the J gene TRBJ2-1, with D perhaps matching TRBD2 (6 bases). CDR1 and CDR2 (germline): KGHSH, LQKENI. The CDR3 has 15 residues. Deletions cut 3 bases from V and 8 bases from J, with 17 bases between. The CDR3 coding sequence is TGTGCCAGCTCACCGATTGCGGGAATGTCCGATGAGCAGTTCTTC. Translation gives CASSPIAGMSDEQFF.

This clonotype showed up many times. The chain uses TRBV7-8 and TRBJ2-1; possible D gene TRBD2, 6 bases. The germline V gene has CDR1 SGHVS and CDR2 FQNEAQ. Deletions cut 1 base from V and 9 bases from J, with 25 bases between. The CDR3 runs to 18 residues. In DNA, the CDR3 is TGTGCCAGCAGCTTAGTTGCCGGGTCGGGACTCGCTACAGGTGAGCAGTTCTTC. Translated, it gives CASSLVAGSGLATGEQFF.

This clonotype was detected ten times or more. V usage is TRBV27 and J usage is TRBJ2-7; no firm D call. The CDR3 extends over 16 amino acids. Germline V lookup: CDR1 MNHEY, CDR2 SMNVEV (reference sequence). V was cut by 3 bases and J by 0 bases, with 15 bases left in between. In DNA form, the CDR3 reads TGTGCCAGCAGTTTGGGTGGGGAACGGACCTCCTACGAGCAGTACTTC. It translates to CASSLGGERTSYEQYF.

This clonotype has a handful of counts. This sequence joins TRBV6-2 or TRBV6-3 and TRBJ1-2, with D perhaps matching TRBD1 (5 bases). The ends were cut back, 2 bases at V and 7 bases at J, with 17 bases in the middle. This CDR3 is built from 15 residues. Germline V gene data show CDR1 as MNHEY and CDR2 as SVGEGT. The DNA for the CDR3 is TGTGCCAGCAGTTACCGTTTAGGGGATGTCGGTGGCTACACCTTC. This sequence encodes CASSYRLGDVGGYTF.

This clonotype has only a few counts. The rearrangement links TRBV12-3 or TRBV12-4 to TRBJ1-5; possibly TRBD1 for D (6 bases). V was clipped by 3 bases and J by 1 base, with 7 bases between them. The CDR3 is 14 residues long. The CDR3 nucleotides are TGTGCCAGCAGTTTTACAGGGAGCAATCAGCCCCAGCATTTT. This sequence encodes CASSFTGSNQPQHF.

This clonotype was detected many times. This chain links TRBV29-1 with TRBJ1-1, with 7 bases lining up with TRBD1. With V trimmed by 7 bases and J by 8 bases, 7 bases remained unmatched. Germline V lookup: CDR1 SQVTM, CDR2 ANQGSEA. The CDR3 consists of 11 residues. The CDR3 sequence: CSGGGQREAFF. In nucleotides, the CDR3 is TGCAGCGGGGGGGGACAGAGGGAAGCTTTCTTT.

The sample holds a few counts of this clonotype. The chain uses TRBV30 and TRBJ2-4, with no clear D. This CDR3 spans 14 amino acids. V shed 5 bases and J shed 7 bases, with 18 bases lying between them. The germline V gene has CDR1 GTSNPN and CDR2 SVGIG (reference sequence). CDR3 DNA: TGTGCCTGGCGTCCCCGGACGGACGGTAACATTCAGTACTTC. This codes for CAWRPRTDGNIQYF. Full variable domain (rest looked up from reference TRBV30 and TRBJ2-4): SQTIHQWPATLVQPVGSPLSLECTVEGTSNPNLYWYRQAAGRGLQLLFYSVGIGQISSEVPQNLSASRPQDRQFILSSKKLLLSDSGFYLCAWRPRTDGNIQYFGAGTRLSVL.

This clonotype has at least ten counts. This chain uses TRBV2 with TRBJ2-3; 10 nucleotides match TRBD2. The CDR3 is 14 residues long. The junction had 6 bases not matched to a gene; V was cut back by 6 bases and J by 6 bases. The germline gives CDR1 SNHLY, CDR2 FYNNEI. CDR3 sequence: CASRRTSGQDTQYF. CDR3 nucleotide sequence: TGTGCCAGCAGACGGACTAGCGGCCAGGATACGCAGTATTTT. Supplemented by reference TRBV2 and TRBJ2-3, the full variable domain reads EPEVTQTPSHQVTQMGQEVILRCVPISNHLYFYWYRQILGQKVEFLVSFYNNEISEKSEIFDDQFSVERPDGSNFTLKIRSTKLEDSAMYFCASRRTSGQDTQYFGPGTRLTVL.

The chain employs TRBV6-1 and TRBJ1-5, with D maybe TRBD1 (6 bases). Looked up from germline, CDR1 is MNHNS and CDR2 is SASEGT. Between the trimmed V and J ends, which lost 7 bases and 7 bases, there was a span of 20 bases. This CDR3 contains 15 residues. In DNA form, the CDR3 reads TGTGCCAGCATCACCAACCCAGGGGCCGGGCAGCCCCAGCATTTT. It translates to CASITNPGAGQPQHF.